Listed below are T cell receptor beta chains from one sample, sequenced in a study of T cell repertoires in cytomegalovirus infection. TCRdb re-called the reads through MiXCR, storing one row per CDR3 protein. The data contain 200,000 to 300,000 distinct CDR3 sequences, approximately 13% of them singletons. Material for sequencing was PBMCs. The source of these receptors is a human donor in good health (CMV status not recorded). Some clones in this sample may be carry-over from other donors' samples. The CDR3 runs from the conserved cysteine through the conserved F or W. The order of the fields is V gene, D gene, clone size, J gene, CDR3 protein, CDR3 DNA. The D gene is left open where the match is weak. For some rows the clone size is stated as once, few or many, or as a class when expanded; others skip it.

TRBV7-2,TRBD2,many,TRBJ2-5,CASSRTRGGGVQETQYF,TGTGCCAGCAGCCGAACGCGGGGGGGGGGGGTCCAAGAGACCCAGTACTTC
TRBV28,TRBD1,many,TRBJ2-2,CASRRTGGTGELFF,TGTGCCAGCAGAAGGACAGGGGGGACCGGGGAGCTGTTTTTT
TRBV12-3/TRBV12-4,TRBD1,many,TRBJ1-1,CASSPGTGVDNNEAFF,TGTGCCAGCAGCCCCGGGACAGGGGTCGATAATAATGAAGCTTTCTTT
TRBV7-2,-,many,TRBJ1-1,CASSLRGWDTEAFF,TGTGCCAGCAGCTTACGGGGTTGGGACACTGAAGCTTTCTTT
TRBV18,-,-,TRBJ1-5,CASSPGADQPQHF,TGTGCCAGCTCACCAGGGGCGGATCAGCCCCAGCATTTT
TRBV28,TRBD1,few,TRBJ1-5,CASKTGDYSNQPQHF,TGTGCCAGCAAAACAGGGGACTATAGCAATCAGCCCCAGCATTTT
TRBV15,-,-,TRBJ2-2,CATSRGPPPGELFF,TGTGCCACCAGCAGGGGGCCTCCCCCCGGGGAGCTGTTTTTT
TRBV10-3,-,many,TRBJ2-7,CAISEAGDRYEQYF,TGTGCCATCAGTGAGGCAGGGGATCGGTACGAGCAGTACTTC
TRBV18,-,few,TRBJ2-2,CASSRSFSGELFF,TGTGCCAGCTCGCGATCGTTCTCCGGGGAGCTGTTTTTT
TRBV19,-,many,TRBJ2-1,CASSARRDSNEQFF,TGTGCCAGTAGTGCGCGCCGGGACTCGAATGAGCAGTTCTTC
TRBV5-5,-,many,TRBJ2-7,CASSLGGTSSYEQYF,TGTGCCAGCAGCTTGGGGGGGACATCGTCCTACGAGCAGTACTTC
TRBV20-1,TRBD1,few,TRBJ1-5,CSATTGGADQPQHF,TGCAGTGCTACAACAGGGGGGGCGGACCAGCCCCAGCATTTT
TRBV27,-,many,TRBJ2-1,CASSFGVGGVSYNEQFF,TGTGCCAGCAGTTTCGGCGTCGGCGGGGTCTCCTACAATGAGCAGTTCTTC
TRBV20-1,-,few,TRBJ1-2,CSATDTGVGYTF,TGCAGTGCTACCGATACGGGGGTTGGCTACACCTTC
TRBV7-3,-,many,TRBJ1-6,CASSLTAQRSNSPLHF,TGTGCCAGCAGCTTAACGGCCCAAAGGAGTAATTCACCCCTCCACTTT
TRBV10-2,-,-,TRBJ2-2,CASSESHGELFF,TGCGCCAGCAGTGAGTCTCACGGGGAGCTGTTTTTT
TRBV7-2,TRBD1,many,TRBJ1-1,CASSLSGQGGTEAFF,TGTGCCAGCAGCTTATCGGGACAGGGGGGCACTGAAGCTTTCTTT
TRBV12-5,-,-,TRBJ1-5,CASGPGGYSNQPQHF,TGTGCTAGTGGTCCCGGGGGGTATAGCAATCAGCCCCAGCATTTT
TRBV12-5,-,-,TRBJ2-7,CASGPTYEQYF,TGTGCTAGTGGTCCTACCTACGAGCAGTACTTC
TRBV5-5,TRBD2,many,TRBJ2-3,CASSLLPGLAGGDTQYF,TGTGCCAGCAGCCTTCTTCCGGGACTAGCGGGAGGTGATACGCAGTATTTT
TRBV6-6,-,-,TRBJ2-5,CASSYSTGRQETQYF,TGTGCCAGCAGTTACTCCACAGGGCGCCAAGAGACCCAGTACTTC
TRBV3-1,TRBD2,-,TRBJ2-5,CASSQSRGAGGSETQYF,TGTGCCAGCAGCCAAAGTCGGGGAGCGGGAGGCTCGGAGACCCAGTACTTC
TRBV12-3/TRBV12-4,-,many,TRBJ1-4,CASSSEKGREKLFF,TGTGCCAGCAGTTCCGAGAAGGGTAGGGAAAAACTGTTTTTT
TRBV19,TRBD1,-,TRBJ1-5,CASNKGADNQPQHF,TGTGCCAGTAACAAGGGGGCGGACAATCAGCCCCAGCATTTT
TRBV7-9,-,few,TRBJ2-3,CASSLRGGDTQYF,TGTGCCAGCAGCTTACGGGGAGGAGATACGCAGTATTTT
TRBV28,TRBD2,-,TRBJ2-1,CASSFLGGYNEQFF,TGTGCCAGCAGTTTCCTCGGGGGGTACAATGAGCAGTTCTTC
TRBV7-2,-,many,TRBJ1-2,CASSLYEFGYTF,TGTGCCAGCAGCTTGTACGAGTTTGGCTACACCTTC
TRBV7-9,-,many,TRBJ2-1,CASSSGLGNEQFF,TGTGCCAGCAGCTCGGGACTTGGGAATGAGCAGTTCTTC
TRBV19,-,few,TRBJ1-5,CASTPSARVGNQPQHF,TGTGCCAGTACCCCCTCTGCCCGGGTTGGCAATCAGCCCCAGCATTTT
TRBV5-6,-,many,TRBJ1-2,CASSFKGSYYGYTF,TGTGCCAGCAGCTTTAAGGGGAGCTACTATGGCTACACCTTC
TRBV7-2,-,many,TRBJ1-2,CASSLGEGNGYTF,TGTGCCAGCAGCTTAGGCGAAGGGAATGGCTACACCTTC
TRBV20-1,TRBD2,few,TRBJ2-3,CSARDPSLAGGYTDTQYF,TGCAGTGCTAGAGATCCAAGCCTAGCGGGGGGGTACACAGATACGCAGTATTTT
TRBV7-2,-,many,TRBJ2-3,CASSLENRAATDTQYF,TGTGCCAGCAGCTTAGAAAACAGGGCGGCGACAGATACGCAGTATTTT
TRBV7-2,-,many,TRBJ2-1,CASSLALGSGHNEQFF,TGTGCCAGCAGCTTAGCGCTGGGTAGCGGCCACAATGAGCAGTTCTTC
TRBV20-1,-,few,TRBJ2-5,CSASPPTGDHQETQYF,TGCAGTGCCAGCCCTCCGACAGGCGATCACCAAGAGACCCAGTACTTC
TRBV15,TRBD1,many,TRBJ2-1,CATSRHPGQGNNEQFF,TGTGCCACCAGCAGGCATCCGGGACAGGGAAACAATGAGCAGTTCTTC
TRBV15,-,-,TRBJ1-5,CATSRDTYPNQPQHF,TGTGCCACCAGCAGAGACACCTACCCGAATCAGCCCCAGCATTTT
TRBV7-3,TRBD2,many,TRBJ2-3,CASSLRGGGTDTQYF,TGTGCCAGCAGCTTAAGGGGAGGGGGCACAGATACGCAGTATTTT
TRBV6-5,-,-,TRBJ2-7,CASSYSLQETYEQYF,TGTGCCAGCAGTTACTCCCTACAGGAAACCTACGAGCAGTACTTC
TRBV29-1,-,-,TRBJ1-1,CSVKQPLNTEAFF,TGCAGCGTGAAACAGCCGTTGAACACTGAAGCTTTCTTT
TRBV11-3,-,-,TRBJ1-2,CASSLGQPYGYTF,TGTGCCAGCAGCTTAGGACAGCCCTATGGCTACACCTTC
TRBV2,TRBD2,few,TRBJ2-7,CASSLRTSGYEQYF,TGTGCCAGCAGTCTAAGGACTAGCGGCTACGAGCAGTACTTC